What follows are 9 T cell receptor beta chains derived from one specimen sequenced in a study of blood T cell repertoires in COVID-19. Sequenced by immunoSEQ multiplex PCR; TCRdb stores in-frame clones only, minus some. The sample shows about 190,000 clones, 75% to 90% of them seen only once. The sequencing sample was made of peripheral blood. Every receptor here comes from a woman in her 40s with acute or convalescent COVID-19.

The V gene is TRBV5-5, the J gene TRBJ1-2, with 10 bases matching TRBD1. This CDR3 is 15 amino acids long. From germline, CDR1 is SGHKS and CDR2 YYEKEE (reference sequence). Trimming at V came to 5 bases and at J to 4 bases, leaving 8 bases not matched to a gene. The CDR3 loop reads CASRPSWTGGYGYTF. The CDR3, as DNA: TGTGCCAGCAGACCTTCATGGACAGGGGGCTATGGCTACACCTTC.

The chain has TRBV12-3 or TRBV12-4 and TRBJ1-1; D is unclear. Between the trimmed V and J ends, which lost 5 bases and 11 bases, there was a span of 18 bases. CDR3 length: 13 residues. DNA of the CDR3: TGTGCCAGCAGTCACCACCTCGAGGTGGTGGCTTTCTTT. Protein sequence: CASSHHLEVVAFF.

This rearrangement joins TRBV11-2 to TRBJ2-1, with D perhaps TRBD1 (5 bases). The CDR3 is 12 amino acids. Germline-derived CDR1 and CDR2 are SGHAT and FQNNGV. Trimming cost V 5 bases and J 3 bases, with 5 bases left between them. The CDR3 loop is CASSQGYNEQFF. The CDR3 DNA sequence: TGTGCCAGCAGCCAGGGCTACAATGAGCAGTTCTTC. Supplemented by reference TRBV11-2 and TRBJ2-1, the full variable domain reads EAGVAQSPRYKIIEKRQSVAFWCNPISGHATLYWYQQILGQGPKLLIQFQNNGVVDDSQLPKDRFSAERLKGVDSTLKIQPAKLEDSAVYLCASSQGYNEQFFGPGTRLTVL.

This clone was observed a handful of times. The chain links TRBV4-2 to TRBJ1-5; TRBD1 is a possible D gene (5 bases). CDR3 size: 15 residues. With 5 bases removed from V and 3 bases from J, the gap between germline ends came to 14 bases. In germline, CDR1 is LGHNA, CDR2 YNFKEQ. The CDR3 loop is CASSLDGGLNQPQHF. In DNA, the CDR3 is TGTGCCAGCAGCTTGGACGGGGGTCTCAATCAGCCCCAGCATTTT.

This sequence joins TRBV27 and TRBJ2-2, with D maybe TRBD1 (5 bases). Germline CDR1 MNHEY, CDR2 SMNVEV (reference sequence). The CDR3 contains 14 residues. Trimming took off 3 bases at V and 4 bases at J, with 9 bases between the two ends. CDR3 loop: CASSFQGSTGELFF. CDR3 sequence (DNA): TGTGCCAGCAGTTTCCAGGGTAGCACCGGGGAGCTGTTTTTT.

The rearrangement links TRBV5-1 to TRBJ2-1; tentative D call: TRBD2 (6 bases). This CDR3 spans 13 amino acids. The germline CDR1 and CDR2 sequences are SGHRS and YFSETQ. V lost 4 bases to trimming and J lost 9 bases, with 14 bases between them. The CDR3 protein is CASSPQLRGEQFF. The CDR3 DNA reads TGCGCCAGCAGCCCCCAGTTGCGGGGTGAGCAGTTCTTC.

The chain uses TRBV3-1 (or the pseudogene TRBV3-2) and TRBJ1-3; 10 bases match TRBD1. CDR1 is LGHDT, CDR2 YNNKEL, per germline (reference sequence). This CDR3 is built from 13 residues. V lost 5 bases and J lost 6; bases outside the gene matches: 1. In nucleotides, the CDR3 is TGTGCCAGCAGCGGACAGGGGGAAAACACCATATATTTT. This translates into CASSGQGENTIYF.

This clone was seen once. This rearrangement joins TRBV12-3 or TRBV12-4 to TRBJ1-1; D ambiguous. V lost 6 bases and J lost 3, with 11 bases in between. The CDR3 covers 13 residues. The CDR3 sequence: CASSRTGYTEAFF. The CDR3 coding sequence is TGTGCCAGCAGCCGGACGGGGTACACTGAAGCTTTCTTT.

The chain couples TRBV7-8 to TRBJ2-5; 9 nucleotides align to TRBD2. The V gene's germline CDR1 is SGHVS and CDR2 FQNEAQ. V shed 5 bases and J 2 bases; nucleotides not matched to a gene: 6. This CDR3 comprises 15 residues. CDR3 loop: CASSQAGGTQETQYF. CDR3 nucleotides: TGTGCCAGCAGCCAAGCGGGAGGAACACAAGAGACCCAGTACTTC.